This entry lists 16 T cell receptor beta chains sequenced from one sample in a study of CD8 T cells in Susac syndrome (dated by TCRdb to between 2018 and 2021). Libraries came from the immunoSEQ multiplex PCR assay. RNA was extracted using the RNeasy kit, and about 0.5 to 1 ug of the RNA was reverse transcribed with random hexamers. Using fastp at Q25 and MiXCR, TCRdb reprocessed the public reads and kept productive beta chains. A single entry per CDR3 protein holds the most common genes and DNA from its merged rows. This sample is represented by some 210,000 distinct CDR3 sequences; about 94% of them were singletons. The ten most abundant clones make up 0.15% of the sample. Sequences were obtained from CD4+ T cells from PBMCs. All receptors come from a human donor with Susac syndrome.

Only one count was recorded for this clonotype. V is TRBV6-2 or TRBV6-3 and J is TRBJ2-1, with TRBD1 matching over 7 bases. CDR1 and CDR2 from the germline V gene are MNHEY and SVGEGT. CDR3 length equals 14 residues. The V gene end was trimmed by 6 bases and the J gene end by 4 bases; junction bases not matched to a gene: 6. DNA of the CDR3: TGTGCCAGCAGACCACCGGGACAGTACAATGAGCAGTTCTTC. Encoded protein: CASRPPGQYNEQFF.

J is TRBJ1-2 and V is TRBV12-3 or TRBV12-4; D uncertain. This CDR3 region has 13 residues. Trimming took off 2 bases at V and 8 bases at J, with 12 bases between the two ends. DNA for the CDR3: TGTGCCAGCAGTTTAAGAGGTGTCGAGGGCTACACCTTC. This sequence encodes CASSLRGVEGYTF.

The chain links TRBV24-1 to TRBJ1-6, with D unresolved. Trimming cost V 7 bases and J 0 bases, with 12 bases left between them. This CDR3 is built from 16 residues. Germline assignment: CDR1 KGHDR and CDR2 SFDVKD. CDR3 in DNA: TGTGCCACCAGACAAGCCCCGAGCTCCTATAATTCACCCCTCCACTTT. Its translation: CATRQAPSSYNSPLHF.

The chain couples TRBV6-5 to TRBJ2-7, with 9 bases fitting TRBD2. The CDR3 totals 18 residues. The ends lost 1 base at V and 2 bases at J; junction bases unmatched: 12. Germline values: CDR1 MNHEY, CDR2 SVGAGI. The CDR3 protein is CASSYLAGGQQGPYEQYF. In nucleotides, the CDR3 is TGTGCCAGCAGTTACTTGGCGGGGGGGCAGCAGGGGCCCTACGAGCAGTACTTC.

This chain connects TRBV20-1 to TRBJ1-1, with D maybe TRBD1 (6 bases). Trimming stripped 5 bases from V and 0 bases from J, with 10 bases between. This CDR3 is 13 amino acids long. Germline lookup yields CDR1 DFQATT and CDR2 SNEGSKA (reference sequence). The CDR3: CSAGDIVNTEAFF. CDR3 DNA: TGCAGTGCTGGGGACATTGTGAACACTGAAGCTTTCTTT.

The chain couples TRBV10-3 to TRBJ2-7, with D hard to call. The CDR3 length is 13 residues. Germline V lookup: CDR1 ENHRY, CDR2 SYGVKD. Trimming took 3 bases from V and 0 from J, leaving 6 bases between them. CDR3 in DNA: TGTGCCATCAGTGACGGAACCTCCTACGAGCAGTACTTC. It specifies CAISDGTSYEQYF.

This chain links TRBV30 with TRBJ1-1; D gene ambiguous. Germline CDR1 reads GTSNPN; CDR2 reads SVGIG (reference sequence). This CDR3 is 11 amino acids long. V was cut by 3 bases and J by 4 bases, with 6 bases left in between. This CDR3 reads CAWSQGTEAFF. CDR3 coding DNA: TGTGCCTGGAGCCAAGGCACTGAAGCTTTCTTT.

This chain joins TRBV20-1 and TRBJ2-3; D may be TRBD1 (6 bases). V lost 8 bases and J 0 bases, leaving 21 bases between the germline ends. This CDR3 comprises 16 residues. Germline V gives CDR1 DFQATT, CDR2 SNEGSKA (reference sequence). CDR3 in DNA: TGCAGTCGTGACAGGTCACTTGTTGCTAGCACAGATACGCAGTATTTT. Its translation: CSRDRSLVASTDTQYF.

This chain links TRBV2 with TRBJ1-2; D remains unclear. The length of the CDR3 is 12 residues. The germline V and J ends were trimmed by 1 base and 6 bases, with 6 bases remaining between them. Germline-derived CDR1 and CDR2 are SNHLY and FYNNEI. The CDR3 region has the DNA TGTGCCAGCAGTGAAGTCGGGGATGGCTACACCTTC. Residues: CASSEVGDGYTF. The variable domain in full, completed from reference TRBV2 and TRBJ1-2, reads EPEVTQTPSHQVTQMGQEVILRCVPISNHLYFYWYRQILGQKVEFLVSFYNNEISEKSEIFDDQFSVERPDGSNFTLKIRSTKLEDSAMYFCASSEVGDGYTFGSGTRLTVV.

The chain couples TRBV7-8 to TRBJ1-2; D is undetermined. This CDR3 has 14 residues. The germline V gene has CDR1 SGHVS and CDR2 FQNEAQ. V dropped 1 base and J dropped 8 bases, with 14 bases sitting between them. CDR3 in amino acids: CASSLDQGRGGYTF. The DNA of the CDR3 is TGTGCCAGCAGCTTAGATCAAGGGCGTGGAGGCTACACCTTC.

The rearrangement uses TRBV3-1 and TRBJ1-2; D is unclear. The ends were cut back, 4 bases at V and 8 bases at J, with 17 bases in the middle. The CDR3 runs 14 residues. The germline CDR1 and CDR2 sequences are LGHDT and YNNKEL (reference sequence). For the CDR3, the DNA is TGTGCCAGCAGCCTCCTGGACCGCGGCGGGGGCTACACCTTC. Residues: CASSLLDRGGGYTF.

DNA of the CDR3: TGTGCCAGTAGTTCTTCCCGGACAGCGCTAGGCGAGCAGTACTTC. Its protein is CASSSSRTALGEQYF. The chain couples TRBV19 to TRBJ2-7, with D maybe TRBD1 (6 bases). Germline V CDR1 and CDR2: LNHDA, SQIVND (reference sequence). The germline V and J ends were trimmed by 5 bases and 6 bases, with 20 bases remaining between them. This CDR3 spans 15 amino acids.

The V and J genes are TRBV5-1 and TRBJ2-3; D call uncertain. Trimming stripped 0 bases from V and 6 bases from J, with 11 bases between. The length of the CDR3 is 14 residues. Germline V gene lookup returns CDR1 SGHRS and CDR2 YFSETQ. CDR3 sequence: CASSLAQKEDTQYF. The CDR3 DNA sequence: TGCGCCAGCAGCTTGGCCCAAAAAGAGGATACGCAGTATTTT.

The gene calls are TRBV6-2 or TRBV6-3 and TRBJ2-7; D perhaps matches TRBD1 (5 bases). This CDR3 contains 14 residues. CDR1 is MNHEY, CDR2 SVGEGT, per germline. Trimming cost V 2 bases and J 3 bases, with 11 bases left between them. The CDR3 nucleotides are TGTGCCAGCAGTTACGGCAGGGCAAACTACGAGCAGTACTTC. Encoded protein: CASSYGRANYEQYF.

V and J are TRBV6-5 and TRBJ1-5; the D is unclear. The germline CDR1 and CDR2 sequences are MNHEY and SVGAGI. This CDR3 is 13 amino acids long. The V end was cut by 6 bases, the J end by 6 bases, with 12 bases between. The CDR3 region is CASRRADGQPQHF. The CDR3 nucleotides read TGTGCCAGCAGGAGGGCCGACGGTCAGCCCCAGCATTTT.

This chain uses TRBV4-3 with TRBJ2-7; 10 bases are shared with TRBD2. The CDR3 runs to 18 residues. Germline CDR1 reads LGHNA; CDR2 reads YSLEER. The ends lost 0 bases at V and 2 bases at J; junction bases unmatched: 10. This CDR3 is CASSQDLVGLAGAYEQYF. CDR3 in DNA: TGCGCCAGCAGCCAAGATCTAGTAGGTCTAGCGGGGGCCTACGAGCAGTACTTC.